The entry below gives a single TCR beta chain sequence along with its context. The data originate from a study of cytomegalovirus exposure and HLA in healthy donors. Between the trimmed V and J ends, which lost 9 bases and 0 bases, there was a span of 16 bases. This CDR3 has 15 amino acids. In germline, CDR1 is SGHNT, CDR2 YYREEE (reference sequence). It was with 60 Vbeta and 13 Jbeta primers that the PCR ran. Method: immunoSEQ multiplex PCR; TCRdb's copy keeps in-frame clones and lacks some. The table records tens of thousands of clones, about 74% of them present only once. This clonotype originated in a man between 25 and 39 years old in good health and CMV-seronegative. The rearrangement uses TRBV5-4 and TRBJ1-5; tentatively, D is TRBD1 (5 bases). The sequenced material came from PBMCs. DNA of the CDR3: TGTGCCACTAAGACAGATCCGTATAGCAATCAGCCCCAGCATTTT. Its protein product is CATKTDPYSNQPQHF.